Below are 22 T cell receptor beta chains sequenced from a single sample in a study. TCRdb analysed the 5' RACE reads with MiXCR anew, one entry per CDR3 protein. The profile shows some 7,900 distinct CDR3 sequences, 50% to 55% of them singletons. The sequenced material came from memory CD4+ T cells sorted from a lymph node. Subset given: memory CD4+ T cells, CD4+CD45RO+CD25-. These TCRs come from a female donor with breast cancer.

This clonotype has only one observation. The J gene is TRBJ1-1, the V gene TRBV20-1, with TRBD1 as a possible D gene (5 bases). The germline V gene encodes CDR1 DFQATT and CDR2 SNEGSKA (reference sequence). There are 12 residues in the CDR3. The germline V and J ends were trimmed by 8 bases and 10 bases, with 20 bases remaining between them. This chain's CDR3 is CSSRKRGGGAFF. CDR3 nucleotide sequence: TGCAGTTCCCGAAAACGGGGCGGCGGAGCTTTCTTT.

The sample holds a few counts of this clonotype. A read error may produce the germline difference seen at one junction end. CDR3 DNA: TGTGCCAGCAGCCCGTCTAGCGGGAGCCTGAATGAGCAGCTCTTC. Amino acid sequence: CASSPSSGSLNEQLF. The rearrangement joins TRBV7-3 to TRBJ2-1; TRBD2 aligns across 10 bases. Per the germline V gene, CDR1 is SGHTA and CDR2 is FQGTGA. This CDR3 contains 15 residues.

This clonotype has more than one count but fewer than ten. The CDR3 DNA reads as TGTGCCAGCAGTTTTGGAGACCCAGGGATCACGCCCGAATACGAGCAGTACTTC. Translated, it gives CASSFGDPGITPEYEQYF. The chain joins TRBV28 to TRBJ2-7, with D tentatively TRBD1 (5 bases). The V end lost 3 bases, the J end lost 4 bases, and 25 bases lay between the germline ends. The CDR3 runs 18 residues. Germline V lookup: CDR1 MDHEN, CDR2 SYDVKM.

The genes are TRBV30 and TRBJ2-7, with 10 positions matching TRBD2. Per germline, CDR1 GTSNPN and CDR2 SVGIG (reference sequence). V shed 3 bases, J shed 4 bases, and the junction held 9 bases outside the gene matches. CDR3 length: 15 residues. CDR3 sequence reads: CAWSPPGTSVYEQYF. CDR3 DNA: TGTGCCTGGAGCCCGCCAGGGACTAGCGTATACGAGCAGTACTTC.

The chain combines TRBV9 with TRBJ2-5; perhaps TRBD2 as D (6 bases). The CDR3 loop spans 15 amino acids. The germline V gene encodes CDR1 SGDLS and CDR2 YYNGEE. V was shortened by 2 bases and J by 2 bases, with 13 bases between the two germline ends. In DNA, the CDR3 is TGTGCCAGCAGCGTCAGCCTAGCGTATCAAGAGACCCAGTACTTC. This gives the protein CASSVSLAYQETQYF.

This clonotype appeared a few times. The genes are TRBV7-9 and TRBJ1-5; possibly TRBD1 for D (5 bases). Germline lookup yields CDR1 SEHNR and CDR2 FQNEAQ (reference sequence). This CDR3 comprises 14 residues. The V and J ends lost 5 bases and 7 bases respectively, with 15 bases between them. The CDR3 spells CASSLGTAGQPQHF. CDR3 nucleotides: TGTGCCAGCAGCCTAGGGACGGCGGGGCAGCCCCAGCATTTT.

The V and J genes are TRBV6-5 and TRBJ1-3; no definite D call. Germline CDR1 MNHEY, CDR2 SVGAGI. The germline V and J ends were trimmed by 6 bases and 4 bases, with 22 bases remaining between them. The CDR3 spans 17 residues. For the CDR3, the DNA is TGTGCCAGCAGCAGAGATTACCGATCAACCGGGGGAAACACCATATATTTT. As protein: CASSRDYRSTGGNTIYF.

A few counts support this clonotype. The V gene is TRBV2, the J gene TRBJ2-5, with D uncertain. Germline assignment: CDR1 SNHLY and CDR2 FYNNEI. The V end lost 6 bases, the J end lost 5 bases, and 13 bases lay between the germline ends. The CDR3 runs 13 residues. The CDR3 sequence: CASRLLRGETQYF. Written as DNA, the CDR3 is TGTGCCAGCAGACTTCTACGTGGGGAGACCCAGTACTTC.

This clonotype appeared once. The conserved final phenylalanine or tryptophan is absent from the CDR3, which likely points to a read error. The chain couples TRBV5-1 to TRBJ1-1, with D maybe TRBD1 (5 bases). The V gene lost 4 bases and the J gene lost 2 bases, with 12 bases spanning the gap. This CDR3 region has 14 residues. Per germline, CDR1 SGHRS and CDR2 YFSETQ. CDR3 loop: CASSPGTSNTEAFS. The CDR3 DNA follows: TGCGCCAGCAGCCCGGGGACGTCAAACACTGAAGCTTTCTCT.

This chain links TRBV20-1 with TRBJ2-3, with 10 nucleotides matching TRBD1. The germline V gene has CDR1 DFQATT and CDR2 SNEGSKA (reference sequence). The junction had 5 bases not matched to a gene; V was cut back by 2 bases and J by 6 bases. This CDR3 comprises 14 residues. CDR3 amino acids: CSARRDRGVDTQYF. CDR3 nucleotide sequence: TGCAGTGCTAGACGGGACAGGGGTGTGGATACGCAGTATTTT.

The chain has TRBV30 and TRBJ2-5; 9 bases are shared with TRBD2. The CDR3 is 15 residues long. V was pared by 8 bases and J by 1 base, with 11 bases of the junction left unmatched. Germline assignment: CDR1 GTSNPN and CDR2 SVGIG (reference sequence). CDR3 sequence: CARTRSSGTQETQYF. The CDR3 DNA is TGTGCCCGTACCCGATCTAGCGGGACCCAAGAGACCCAGTACTTC.

The chain couples TRBV20-1 to TRBJ2-4, with TRBD1 matching over 7 bases. Losses at the gene ends were 6 bases for V and 8 bases for J; bases not matched to a gene: 13. Germline V gene sequence: CDR1 DFQATT, CDR2 SNEGSKA (reference sequence). The CDR3 runs to 14 residues. The CDR3 sequence is CSAAYMGQRDIQYF. CDR3 in DNA: TGCAGTGCAGCCTATATGGGACAGAGGGACATTCAGTACTTC.

In this sample, this clonotype turned up a few times. The V gene is TRBV7-2, the J gene TRBJ2-1, with 14 nucleotides matching TRBD2. The CDR3 contains 18 residues. The junction had 3 bases not matched to a gene; V was cut back by 2 bases and J by 0 bases. The germline V gene has CDR1 SGHTA and CDR2 FQGNSA. The DNA for the CDR3 is TGTGCCAGCAGCTTAAGGACTAGCGGGAGGAGCTCCTACAATGAGCAGTTCTTC. Its translation is CASSLRTSGRSSYNEQFF.

The rearrangement links TRBV7-9 to TRBJ1-4; TRBD1 matches 8 bases. This CDR3 is 19 amino acids long. Trimming cost V 1 base and J 0 bases; bases outside gene matches: 10. The germline V gene has CDR1 SEHNR and CDR2 FQNEAQ (reference sequence). In nucleotides, the CDR3 is TGTGCCAGCAGCTTAGGCTGGACAGGGCTCGGAACAACTAATGAAAAACTGTTTTTT. This codes for CASSLGWTGLGTTNEKLFF. Based on the CDR3 plus reference TRBV7-9 and TRBJ1-4, the full variable domain is DTGVSQNPRHKITKRGQNVTFRCDPISEHNRLYWYRQTLGQGPEFLTYFQNEAQLEKSRLLSDRFSAERPKGSFSTLEIQRTEQGDSAMYLCASSLGWTGLGTTNEKLFFGSGTQLSVL.

This clonotype is medium-sized. The chain is built from TRBV29-1 and TRBJ2-1, with unresolved D. Between the trimmed V and J ends, which lost 6 bases and 4 bases, there was a span of 16 bases. The CDR3 spans 14 residues. Germline-derived CDR1 and CDR2 are SQVTM and ANQGSEA. DNA of the CDR3: TGCAGCGTGGGCACCGATCGCCATTACAATGAGCAGTTCTTC. As protein: CSVGTDRHYNEQFF.

This clonotype is a singleton in its sample. The conserved closing phenylalanine or tryptophan is absent in this CDR3, likely reflecting a read error. This chain connects TRBV5-1 to TRBJ2-5; TRBD1 or TRBD2 may be the D gene (5 bases each). Germline values: CDR1 SGHRS, CDR2 YFSETQ. Trimming took off 5 bases at V and 1 base at J, with 12 bases between the two ends. The CDR3 is 14 residues long. CDR3 sequence (DNA): TGCGCCAGCAGTTACGGGACCCTCCAAGAGACCCAGTACCTC. It encodes CASSYGTLQETQYL.

The chain employs TRBV2 and TRBJ2-7, with unresolved D. The V end lost 8 bases, the J end lost 2 bases, and 16 bases lay between the germline ends. Germline V gene lookup returns CDR1 SNHLY and CDR2 FYNNEI. CDR3 length: 14 residues. This CDR3 reads CASGPRTSPYEQYF. CDR3 DNA sequence: TGTGCCAGCGGACCCCGGACGTCCCCCTACGAGCAGTACTTC. The full variable domain, rest sourced from reference TRBV2 and TRBJ2-7, is EPEVTQTPSHQVTQMGQEVILRCVPISNHLYFYWYRQILGQKVEFLVSFYNNEISEKSEIFDDQFSVERPDGSNFTLKIRSTKLEDSAMYFCASGPRTSPYEQYFGPGTRLTVT.

This clonotype showed up just a few times. The chain combines TRBV10-3 with TRBJ2-6, with D possibly being TRBD1 (5 bases). Germline V lookup: CDR1 ENHRY, CDR2 SYGVKD. With 8 bases removed from V and 2 bases from J, the gap between germline ends came to 10 bases. The CDR3 spans 14 residues. Written as DNA, the CDR3 is TGTGCCATCGGTCAGGGTGCTGGGGCCAACGTCCTGACTTTC. Protein: CAIGQGAGANVLTF.

In this sample, this clonotype turned up a few times. This chain links TRBV12-3 or TRBV12-4 with TRBJ1-2; no firm D call. This CDR3 comprises 12 residues. The V gene lost 3 bases and the J gene lost 6 bases, with 8 bases spanning the gap. The CDR3 is CASSLRGDGYTF. The DNA for the CDR3 is TGTGCCAGCAGTTTGCGGGGAGATGGCTACACCTTC.

The chain combines TRBV25-1 with TRBJ2-1; possibly TRBD1 for D (5 bases). Germline-derived CDR1 and CDR2 are MGHDK and SYGVNS. This CDR3 has 20 residues. V lost 4 bases and J lost 0, with 25 bases in between. The CDR3: CASSGSRAVDRFVSYNEQFF. For the CDR3, the DNA is TGTGCCAGCAGTGGTTCCAGGGCCGTCGACCGTTTCGTCTCCTACAATGAGCAGTTCTTC.

The J gene is TRBJ1-1, the V gene TRBV10-3, with TRBD1 identical over 10 bases. After removal of 7 bases from V and 3 bases from J, the junction contained 5 bases not matched to a gene. This CDR3 has 14 amino acids. CDR1 is ENHRY and CDR2 is SYGVKD in the germline V gene. The CDR3 here is CAINSDRGDTEAFF. In nucleotides, the CDR3 is TGTGCCATCAATTCGGACAGGGGGGACACTGAAGCTTTCTTT.

This clonotype has more than one count but fewer than ten. CDR3: CASSLAPGPHNSPLHF. In DNA, the CDR3 is TGTGCCAGCAGCTTGGCTCCCGGACCACATAATTCACCCCTCCACTTT. The rearrangement links TRBV5-4 to TRBJ1-6; D remains ambiguous. The ends were cut back, 0 bases at V and 5 bases at J, with 12 bases in the middle. The CDR3 has 16 residues. Germline V CDR1 and CDR2: SGHNT, YYREEE (reference sequence).